This TCR beta chain originates from a study of preoperative IRX-2 immunotherapy in early breast cancer. Produced via immunoSEQ multiplex PCR; TCRdb's table is partial and in-frame only. The sample holds roughly 30,000 clones, 75% to 90% seen once. This clone was detected a few times. Indicated treatment: preoperative locoregional IRX-2 cytokine immunotherapy. Samples came from a phase Ib trial of preoperative locoregional IRX-2 cytokine immunotherapy. V lost 1 base and J lost 1, with 13 bases in between. Per germline, CDR1 MNHNS and CDR2 SASEGT. The CDR3 sequence is 16 residues long. This chain links TRBV6-1 with TRBJ1-1; D not certain. The sequencing here drew on lymph node tissue, taken from a patient treated with IRX-2 immunotherapy. The clonotype comes from a human donor with breast cancer. CDR3 nucleotide sequence: TGTGCCAGCAGTGAAGGTAGACACACCAAGAACACTGAAGCTTTCTTT. It yields the protein CASSEGRHTKNTEAFF.